Below, 26 T cell receptor beta chains from the same sample are listed, as sequenced in a study of blood T cell repertoires in COVID-19. Here immunoSEQ multiplex PCR was the method, and the copy in TCRdb shows in-frame clones only, minus some. The sample has a few hundred thousand clones, more than 70% seen once. Sequenced sample: PBMCs or T cells enriched from blood (not recorded which). The receptors derive from a woman in her sixties in a cohort exposed to, infected with or recovered from COVID-19 (not recorded which).

V and J are TRBV5-1 and TRBJ2-7, with 11 bases aligning to TRBD2. Germline values: CDR1 SGHRS, CDR2 YFSETQ. CDR3 length: 20 amino acids. V was pared by 5 bases and J by 0 bases, with 19 bases of the junction left unmatched. CDR3 sequence: CASRLQYGLAGSLLSYEQYF. In DNA form, the CDR3 reads TGCGCCAGCAGACTTCAGTATGGACTAGCGGGTTCCCTTCTCTCCTACGAGCAGTACTTC.

The genes are TRBV28 and TRBJ1-2; unclear D gene. Trimming left V 2 bases short and J 4 bases short, with 26 bases between. This CDR3 contains 19 residues. Germline CDR1 and CDR2: MDHEN and SYDVKM. Here the CDR3 reads CASSLPGPGVYAEVYGYTF. CDR3 nucleotide sequence: TGTGCCAGCAGTTTACCCGGGCCCGGGGTCTATGCGGAGGTCTATGGCTACACCTTC.

This chain connects TRBV6-6 to TRBJ1-4, with 7 bases lining up with TRBD1. Germline V gene lookup returns CDR1 MNHNY and CDR2 SVGAGI (reference sequence). Unmatched junction bases numbered 10, after V lost 4 bases and J lost 8 bases. The CDR3 is 15 residues long. CDR3 sequence: CASSFYRGINEKLFF. In DNA, the CDR3 is TGTGCCAGCAGTTTTTACAGGGGAATAAACGAAAAACTGTTTTTT.

V is TRBV9 and J is TRBJ1-3; D uncertain. CDR3 length: 15 amino acids. Germline CDR1 and CDR2: SGDLS and YYNGEE. Trimming cost V 0 bases and J 0 bases, with 7 bases left between them. The CDR3 sequence is CASSVAGSSGNTIYF. Written as DNA, the CDR3 is TGTGCCAGCAGCGTAGCCGGGAGCTCTGGAAACACCATATATTTT.

In its sample, this clone was seen once. This chain connects TRBV3-1 (or the pseudogene TRBV3-2) to TRBJ2-1; 7 bases match TRBD2. The V segment lost 3 bases and the J segment 5 bases; nucleotides outside the gene matches: 7. This CDR3 comprises 15 residues. Germline values: CDR1 LGHDT, CDR2 YNNKEL (reference sequence). Written as DNA, the CDR3 is TGTGCCAGCAGCCATAGTCCTAGCGGAGACAATGAGCAGTTCTTC. Its translation is CASSHSPSGDNEQFF.

The chain is built from TRBV7-9 and TRBJ2-7, with D possibly being TRBD1 (6 bases). Looked up from germline, CDR1 is SEHNR and CDR2 is FQNEAQ (reference sequence). V was trimmed by 4 bases and J by 2 bases, leaving 6 bases between them. The CDR3 loop spans 12 amino acids. The CDR3 nucleotides read TGTGCCAGCAGCTCAGGGGCCTACGAGCAGTACTTC. Residues: CASSSGAYEQYF. Drawing the rest from reference TRBV7-9 and TRBJ2-7, the complete variable domain is DTGVSQNPRHKITKRGQNVTFRCDPISEHNRLYWYRQTLGQGPEFLTYFQNEAQLEKSRLLSDRFSAERPKGSFSTLEIQRTEQGDSAMYLCASSSGAYEQYFGPGTRLTVT.

J is TRBJ2-2 and V is TRBV27, with 9 positions matching TRBD2. V lost 7 bases to trimming and J lost 3 bases; unmatched junction nucleotides: 6. From germline, CDR1 is MNHEY and CDR2 SMNVEV (reference sequence). The CDR3 contains 15 residues. This CDR3 is CASTIAGAHTGELFF. The CDR3 nucleotides are TGTGCCAGCACCATAGCGGGAGCGCACACCGGGGAGCTGTTTTTT.

J is TRBJ2-2 and V is TRBV30; D gene uncertain. This CDR3 spans 14 amino acids. V was trimmed by 3 bases and J by 1 base, leaving 9 bases between them. Germline assignment: CDR1 GTSNPN and CDR2 SVGIG (reference sequence). The CDR3, as DNA: TGTGCCTGGAGATCCAGGCTGAACACCGGGGAGCTGTTTTTT. The encoded protein is CAWRSRLNTGELFF.

This rearrangement joins TRBV9 to TRBJ2-1, with TRBD2 as a possible D gene (5 bases). The V end was cut by 9 bases, the J end by 8 bases, with 18 bases between. The CDR3 runs to 13 residues. Germline values: CDR1 SGDLS, CDR2 YYNGEE. CDR3 in amino acids: CATNGRPGDEQFF. The CDR3, as DNA: TGTGCCACCAACGGGCGCCCCGGGGATGAGCAGTTCTTC. Looking up the rest from reference TRBV9 and TRBJ2-1 gives the full variable domain: DSGVTQTPKHLITATGQRVTLRCSPRSGDLSVYWYQQSLDQGLQFLIQYYNGEERAKGNILERFSAQQFPDLHSELNLSSLELGDSALYFCATNGRPGDEQFFGPGTRLTVL.

CDR3 bases: TGTGCTAGTGGTGCCTCCGGGACTAGCGGGAGGGAGACCCAGTACTTC. This translates into CASGASGTSGRETQYF. V gene TRBV12-5 combines with J gene TRBJ2-5; the match to TRBD2 covers 15 bases. In germline, CDR1 is LGHNT, CDR2 FRNRAP. Unmatched junction bases numbered 6, after V lost 5 bases and J lost 5 bases. The length of the CDR3 is 16 residues.

This CDR3 is CASSQGGMNTEAFF. The CDR3 bases are TGTGCCAGCTCTCAGGGGGGCATGAACACTGAAGCTTTCTTT. The gene calls are TRBV19 and TRBJ1-1; 7 bases map to TRBD1. Germline loops: CDR1 LNHDA, CDR2 SQIVND (reference sequence). The CDR3 has 14 amino acids. After removal of 9 bases from V and 0 bases from J, the junction contained 7 bases not matched to a gene.

The chain employs TRBV9 and TRBJ2-6; 11 bases agree with TRBD2. Germline V gives CDR1 SGDLS, CDR2 YYNGEE. V trimming: 4 bases; J trimming: 2 bases; junction bases outside the gene matches: 5. The CDR3 runs 17 residues. The CDR3 region has the DNA TGTGCCAGCAGCCATGGACTAGCGGGTACTGGGGCCAACGTCCTGACTTTC. It translates to CASSHGLAGTGANVLTF. Variable domain in full (rest from reference TRBV9 and TRBJ2-6): DSGVTQTPKHLITATGQRVTLRCSPRSGDLSVYWYQQSLDQGLQFLIQYYNGEERAKGNILERFSAQQFPDLHSELNLSSLELGDSALYFCASSHGLAGTGANVLTFGAGSRLTVL.

This clone has just one count. This CDR3 reads CASRPTRQPGRSEKLFF. DNA for the CDR3: TGTGCCAGCAGACCAACCAGACAACCAGGGCGCAGTGAAAAACTGTTTTTT. The chain couples TRBV27 to TRBJ1-4, with a tentative D call TRBD1 (5 bases). The V and J ends lost 6 bases and 7 bases respectively, with 24 bases between them. The germline gives CDR1 MNHEY, CDR2 SMNVEV (reference sequence). The CDR3 covers 17 residues.

The chain carries TRBV28 and TRBJ1-1; a possible D gene is TRBD1 (6 bases). This CDR3 spans 14 amino acids. Trimming removed 7 bases at V and 0 bases at J, with 12 bases between. Per germline, CDR1 MDHEN and CDR2 SYDVKM. Written as DNA, the CDR3 is TGTGCCAGCATTGTGGGGGACATGAACACTGAAGCTTTCTTT. It encodes CASIVGDMNTEAFF.

This chain uses TRBV7-3 with TRBJ2-5; 10 positions agree with TRBD1. Per the germline V gene, CDR1 is SGHTA and CDR2 is FQGTGA. The CDR3 has 16 residues. J was trimmed by 7 bases and V by 2 bases; bases with no gene match: 10. The CDR3 region is CASSLVGQGFRGTQYF. Here the CDR3 DNA reads TGTGCCAGCAGCTTAGTGGGACAGGGGTTTCGCGGGACCCAGTACTTC.

J is TRBJ2-1 and V is TRBV9; 9 bases line up with TRBD1. Trimming took 0 bases from V and 12 from J; bases not matched to a gene: 13. This CDR3 is built from 16 residues. CDR1 SGDLS and CDR2 YYNGEE come from the germline V gene. The CDR3 coding sequence is TGTGCCAGCAGCGTAGGGGGGGGACAGGGCTACGGTTCGCAGTTCTTC. Residues: CASSVGGGQGYGSQFF.

This chain uses TRBV5-1 with TRBJ1-1; possible D gene TRBD1, 6 bases. Trimming removed 2 bases from V and 3 bases from J, with 17 bases in between. The CDR3 is 16 amino acids. The V gene's germline CDR1 is SGHRS and CDR2 YFSETQ. CDR3 coding DNA: TGCGCCAGCAGCTTAGGGGGACGGGGGGTAGACACTGAAGCTTTCTTT. Amino acids: CASSLGGRGVDTEAFF.

This clone has just a few counts. The rearrangement uses TRBV28 and TRBJ1-4; no clear D gene. CDR3 length: 13 residues. Trimming took 8 bases from V and 5 from J, leaving 12 bases between them. Looked up from germline, CDR1 is MDHEN and CDR2 is SYDVKM. The CDR3 nucleotides read TGTGCCAGCGGAATGTCGGGGAATGAAAAACTGTTTTTT. Its translation is CASGMSGNEKLFF.

The gene calls are TRBV19 and TRBJ2-7; D is possibly TRBD2 (5 bases). The ends were cut back, 5 bases at V and 1 base at J, with 15 bases in the middle. The CDR3 is made up of 15 amino acids. The germline gives CDR1 LNHDA, CDR2 SQIVND (reference sequence). The CDR3 sequence is CASSPEGHLSYEQYF. DNA for the CDR3: TGTGCCAGTAGTCCTGAGGGCCACTTGTCCTACGAGCAGTACTTC. The whole variable domain, remainder taken from reference TRBV19 and TRBJ2-7, is DGGITQSPKYLFRKEGQNVTLSCEQNLNHDAMYWYRQDPGQGLRLIYYSQIVNDFQKGDIAEGYSVSREKKESFPLTVTSAQKNPTAFYLCASSPEGHLSYEQYFGPGTRLTVT.

This chain joins TRBV7-9 and TRBJ1-4; maybe TRBD1 (5 bases). Deletions cut 1 base from V and 5 bases from J, with 5 bases between. Per the germline V gene, CDR1 is SEHNR and CDR2 is FQNEAQ (reference sequence). This CDR3 has 13 residues. The CDR3 sequence: CASSLEGNEKLFF. In nucleotides, the CDR3 is TGTGCCAGCAGCTTAGAGGGGAATGAAAAACTGTTTTTT. Full variable domain (remainder filled in from reference TRBV7-9 and TRBJ1-4): DTGVSQNPRHKITKRGQNVTFRCDPISEHNRLYWYRQTLGQGPEFLTYFQNEAQLEKSRLLSDRFSAERPKGSFSTLEIQRTEQGDSAMYLCASSLEGNEKLFFGSGTQLSVL.

V gene TRBV7-3 combines with J gene TRBJ1-3, with 8 nucleotides matching TRBD1. CDR3 length: 15 residues. After removal of 6 bases from V and 4 bases from J, the junction contained 8 bases not matched to a gene. Germline CDR1 reads SGHTA; CDR2 reads FQGTGA. In nucleotides, the CDR3 is TGTGCCAGCAGTCGGACAGGGACACAAGGAAACACCATATATTTT. This encodes CASSRTGTQGNTIYF.

The sample holds one count of this clone. V and J are TRBV23-1 and TRBJ2-1; possibly TRBD1 for D (5 bases). TRBV23-1 counts as an open reading frame of uncertain function. This CDR3 has 16 residues. Trimming cost V 2 bases and J 6 bases, with 17 bases left between them. DNA for the CDR3: TGCGCCAGCAGTCAACCCAGGGTTGACGTTGGCAATGAGCAGTTCTTC. As protein: CASSQPRVDVGNEQFF.

The chain recombines TRBV28 with TRBJ2-2; the match to TRBD1 covers 8 bases. Germline lookup yields CDR1 MDHEN and CDR2 SYDVKM. The ends lost 5 bases at V and 1 base at J; junction bases unmatched: 6. The CDR3 is 16 amino acids. The CDR3 bases are TGTGCCAGCAGTCTGTCAGGGGGCCGGAACACCGGGGAGCTGTTTTTT. It codes for CASSLSGGRNTGELFF. Filled out from reference TRBV28 and TRBJ2-2, the complete variable domain reads DVKVTQSSRYLVKRTGEKVFLECVQDMDHENMFWYRQDPGLGLRLIYFSYDVKMKEKGDIPEGYSVSREKKERFSLILESASTNQTSMYLCASSLSGGRNTGELFFGEGSRLTVL.

The V and J genes are TRBV24-1 and TRBJ2-5; TRBD1 matches at 10 bases. Trimming at V came to 4 bases and at J to 5 bases, leaving 12 bases not matched to a gene. The CDR3 spans 17 residues. Germline CDR1 reads KGHDR; CDR2 reads SFDVKD. The CDR3 bases are TGTGCCACCAGTGACAGGGCCCTGGGACAGGGGTTGGAGACCCAGTACTTC. Translation gives CATSDRALGQGLETQYF.

The chain couples TRBV18 to TRBJ2-3; maybe TRBD1 (6 bases). Germline lookup yields CDR1 KGHSH and CDR2 LQKENI. Deletions cut 0 bases from V and 6 bases from J, with 13 bases between. This CDR3 is 15 amino acids long. This CDR3 is CASSPPSQGTDTQYF. DNA of the CDR3: TGTGCCAGCTCACCACCCTCACAGGGTACGGATACGCAGTATTTT.

The V and J genes are TRBV19 and TRBJ2-5, with TRBD2 identical over 13 bases. V gave up 6 bases and J gave up 5 bases; unmatched junction bases: 9. Germline values: CDR1 LNHDA, CDR2 SQIVND (reference sequence). This CDR3 contains 16 residues. The chain's CDR3 is CASSRTSGSGWETQYF. For the CDR3, the DNA is TGTGCCAGTAGCCGGACTAGCGGGAGCGGATGGGAGACCCAGTACTTC.